These 15 T cell receptor beta chains were sequenced from one sample in a study of graft-versus-host responses after intestinal transplantation. No antigen has been identified for these receptors. The table came from immunoSEQ multiplex PCR; TCRdb's copy has only in-frame clones and leaves some out. The sample shows around 99,000 clones, around 93% of them seen only once. The sequencing here drew on unstimulated CD8+ T cells sorted from spleen or lymph node cells, taken before intestinal transplant. These receptors all stem from a human donor who received an intestinal transplant.

This sequence joins TRBV19 and TRBJ1-1; TRBD1 matches 7 bases. The V gene's germline CDR1 is LNHDA and CDR2 SQIVND (reference sequence). V dropped 7 bases and J dropped 1; count of bases not matched to a gene: 6. The CDR3 runs 14 residues. CDR3: CASIARTGNTEAFF. For the CDR3, the DNA is TGTGCCAGTATTGCTCGGACAGGGAACACTGAAGCTTTCTTT.

The gene calls are TRBV4-3 and TRBJ1-5; no reliable D call. Trimming took off 0 bases at V and 6 bases at J, with 15 bases between the two ends. In germline, CDR1 is LGHNA, CDR2 YSLEER. The CDR3 is 16 residues long. The CDR3, as DNA: TGCGCCAGCAGCCAAGATGCGGGGAGCCTGGGTCAGCCCCAGCATTTT. As protein: CASSQDAGSLGQPQHF.

V and J are TRBV15 and TRBJ1-2; TRBD1 matches 8 bases. The V and J ends lost 3 bases and 7 bases, in that order; junction bases with no gene match: 13. Per the germline V gene, CDR1 is LNHNV and CDR2 is YYDKDF (reference sequence). The length of the CDR3 is 16 residues. The CDR3: CATSSTGTGAVGGYTF. The CDR3 DNA follows: TGTGCCACCAGCAGCACCGGGACAGGTGCTGTGGGTGGCTACACCTTC.

The genes are TRBV4-1 and TRBJ2-7; maybe TRBD2 (5 bases). The CDR3 loop spans 16 amino acids. The V end lost 3 bases, the J end lost 1 base, and 16 bases lay between the germline ends. Germline V gives CDR1 MGHRA, CDR2 YSYEKL. CDR3 loop: CASSHVIYPGSYEQYF. CDR3 DNA sequence: TGCGCCAGCAGCCACGTTATCTATCCGGGGTCCTACGAGCAGTACTTC.

J is TRBJ1-6 and V is TRBV4-3; D is undetermined. Germline CDR1 and CDR2: LGHNA and YSLEER. The ends were cut back, 0 bases at V and 9 bases at J, with 9 bases in the middle. The CDR3 totals 14 residues. CDR3 loop: CASSQDRGSSPLHF. The CDR3 DNA reads as TGCGCCAGCAGCCAAGACCGGGGTAGTTCACCCCTCCACTTT.

The V call is TRBV14, the J call TRBJ2-7, with a tentative D call TRBD2 (6 bases). Germline loops: CDR1 SGHDN, CDR2 FVKESK. The CDR3 totals 15 residues. V shed 1 base and J shed 4 bases, with 14 bases lying between them. The CDR3 here is CASSQGEVSWYEQYF. CDR3 DNA sequence: TGTGCCAGCAGCCAAGGGGAGGTATCCTGGTACGAGCAGTACTTC.

V usage is TRBV7-9 and J usage is TRBJ1-4, with 8 nucleotides matching TRBD1. This CDR3 spans 18 amino acids. Germline trimming cut 11 bases from V and 2 bases from J; bases unmatched to any gene: 19. The germline CDR1 and CDR2 sequences are SEHNR and FQNEAQ (reference sequence). CDR3 DNA: TGTGCCGTTCAAGGCAACAGGGGGGAATTGGCTACTAATGAAAAACTGTTTTTT. Residues: CAVQGNRGELATNEKLFF.

The chain recombines TRBV19 with TRBJ1-1; 9 nucleotides match TRBD1. CDR3 length: 13 amino acids. V shed 9 bases, J shed 0 bases, and the junction held 2 bases outside the gene matches. The germline V gene has CDR1 LNHDA and CDR2 SQIVND (reference sequence). The CDR3 DNA reads TGTGCCAGCAGGACAGGGGTGAACACTGAAGCTTTCTTT. Protein: CASRTGVNTEAFF.

The sample holds one count of this clone. The chain has TRBV14 and TRBJ2-5; D is unclear. The tail of the sequence fits TRBJ2-7 better, so the J call may be wrong. CDR3 length equals 11 residues. Germline CDR1 and CDR2: SGHDN and FVKESK. The CDR3 loop reads CASSQAIEQYF. CDR3 DNA sequence: TGTGCCAGCAGCCAAGCGATCGAGCAGTACTTC.

This clone was counted once. The J gene is TRBJ2-7, the V gene TRBV11-1, with 8 bases lining up with TRBD1. CDR3 size: 14 residues. The germline V gene has CDR1 SGHAT and CDR2 FQDESV (reference sequence). Trimming cost V 5 bases and J 2 bases; bases outside gene matches: 5. CDR3 amino acids: CASSRGQGTYEQYF. CDR3 DNA: TGTGCCAGCAGCCGCGGACAGGGAACCTACGAGCAGTACTTC.

The gene calls are TRBV7-6 and TRBJ2-7; possibly TRBD1 for D (6 bases). Germline values: CDR1 SGHVS, CDR2 FNYEAQ. V was shortened by 1 base and J by 5 bases, with 12 bases between the two germline ends. This CDR3 is built from 14 residues. The CDR3, as DNA: TGTGCCAGCAGCTTAGTTGCAGGGGTGGACGAGCAGTACTTC. Protein: CASSLVAGVDEQYF.

This clone is a singleton in its sample. This rearrangement joins TRBV6-4 to TRBJ2-3; 8 bases match TRBD2. CDR3 length: 13 residues. Germline V gene lookup returns CDR1 MRHNA and CDR2 SNTAGT. V lost 5 bases, J lost 6 bases, and 4 bases stayed unmatched. The CDR3 DNA reads as TGTGCCAGCAGTTACGTAGCGGGGGATACGCAGTATTTT. The encoded protein is CASSYVAGDTQYF.

The V call is TRBV9, the J call TRBJ2-1; 8 bases map to TRBD1. Germline V gene data show CDR1 as SGDLS and CDR2 as YYNGEE. V lost 3 bases, J lost 0 bases, and 2 bases stayed unmatched. CDR3 length: 15 residues. In DNA, the CDR3 is TGTGCCAGCAGCGGGGACAGGAGCTCCTACAATGAGCAGTTCTTC. Translated: CASSGDRSSYNEQFF.

The chain couples TRBV9 to TRBJ2-7, with 9 bases identical to TRBD2. Germline CDR1 reads SGDLS; CDR2 reads YYNGEE. V trimming: 0 bases; J trimming: 6 bases; junction bases outside the gene matches: 7. The length of the CDR3 is 15 residues. In DNA, the CDR3 is TGTGCCAGCAGCGTAGGGCTAGCGGGGTGGGCCGAGCAGTACTTC. Residues: CASSVGLAGWAEQYF. Full variable domain (missing parts from reference TRBV9 and TRBJ2-7): DSGVTQTPKHLITATGQRVTLRCSPRSGDLSVYWYQQSLDQGLQFLIQYYNGEERAKGNILERFSAQQFPDLHSELNLSSLELGDSALYFCASSVGLAGWAEQYFGPGTRLTVT.

In the case of this clone: Other nucleotide sequences in the sample specify the same CDR3. V is TRBV7-2 and J is TRBJ2-1; 11 nucleotides align to TRBD2. The CDR3 runs to 15 residues. Per the germline V gene, CDR1 is SGHTA and CDR2 is FQGNSA. Trimming at V came to 5 bases and at J to 4 bases, leaving 4 bases not matched to a gene. This CDR3 is CASSPLAGEYNEQFF. In DNA, the CDR3 is TGTGCCAGCAGCCCACTAGCGGGGGAATACAATGAGCAGTTCTTC. Complete variable domain (other parts from reference TRBV7-2 and TRBJ2-1): GAGVSQSPSNKVTEKGKDVELRCDPISGHTALYWYRQSLGQGLEFLIYFQGNSAPDKSGLPSDRFSAERTGGSVSTLTIQRTQQEDSAVYLCASSPLAGEYNEQFFGPGTRLTVL.